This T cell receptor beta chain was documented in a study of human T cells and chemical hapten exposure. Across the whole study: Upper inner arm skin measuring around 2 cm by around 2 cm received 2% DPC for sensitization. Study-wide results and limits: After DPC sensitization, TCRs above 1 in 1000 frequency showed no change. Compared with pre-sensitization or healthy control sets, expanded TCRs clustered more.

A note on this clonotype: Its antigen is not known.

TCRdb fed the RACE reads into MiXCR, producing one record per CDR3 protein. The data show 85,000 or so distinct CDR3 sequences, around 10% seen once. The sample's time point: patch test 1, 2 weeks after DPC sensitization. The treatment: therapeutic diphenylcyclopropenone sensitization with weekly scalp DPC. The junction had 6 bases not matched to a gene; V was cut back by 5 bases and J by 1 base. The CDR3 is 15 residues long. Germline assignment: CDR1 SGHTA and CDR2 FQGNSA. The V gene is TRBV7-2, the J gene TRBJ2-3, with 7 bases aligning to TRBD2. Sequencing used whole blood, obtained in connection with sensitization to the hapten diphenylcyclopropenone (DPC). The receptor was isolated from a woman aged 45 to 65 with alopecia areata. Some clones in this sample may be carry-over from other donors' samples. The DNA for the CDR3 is TGTGCCAGCAGCCCCAGCGGGATGGGCACAGATACGCAGTATTTT. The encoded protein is CASSPSGMGTDTQYF.